The source of this TCR beta chain is a study of identical twins. Addition of a universal primer site occurred through template switching, and cDNA carried unique molecular identifiers. TCRdb analysed the 5' RACE reads with MiXCR anew, one entry per CDR3 protein. The sample carries hundreds of thousands of distinct CDR3 sequences, about 8% recorded once. Only healthy Caucasians were enrolled as donors. This clonotype was seen at least ten times. V gave up 0 bases and J gave up 4 bases, with 13 bases separating them. Germline V gene sequence: CDR1 LGHDT, CDR2 YNNKEL (reference sequence). The CDR3 contains 15 residues. The data also belong to a second study, concerning yellow fever vaccine responses in identical twins.

This sequence originates from a woman aged 18-29 years in good health. The chain has TRBV3-1 and TRBJ2-7, with a tentative D call TRBD1 (6 bases). Sequencing input: memory (CD45RO+) T cells sorted from blood. The CDR3 reads CASSQDPGQSYEQYF. CDR3 bases: TGTGCCAGCAGCCAAGATCCCGGACAGAGTTACGAGCAGTACTTC.